One sample yielded the 32 T cell receptor beta chains listed below, sequenced in a study of beta chain features in type 1 diabetes. Expressed TCRB transcripts were sequenced because the isolated RNA had all been reverse transcribed beforehand. Sequencing used immunoSEQ multiplex PCR; TCRdb keeps in-frame clones, though not all of them. This sample yields about 900,000 clones, of which roughly 15% are seen a single time; around 0.02% belongs to the top ten. The sequenced sample was naive CD4+ T cells from blood. The receptors shown here come from a woman younger than 35 in good health.

This clone came up a few times. The J gene is TRBJ2-1, the V gene TRBV7-3; D is unclear. Per the germline V gene, CDR1 is SGHTA and CDR2 is FQGTGA. V gave up 5 bases and J gave up 4 bases, with 9 bases separating them. CDR3 size: 13 residues. Here the CDR3 reads CASSLAVYNEQFF. The CDR3 DNA reads TGTGCCAGCAGCCTGGCCGTATACAATGAGCAGTTCTTC.

Worth noting for this clone: The same CDR3 can be traced to other DNA sequences in this sample. V gene TRBV5-4 combines with J gene TRBJ2-7; D possibly corresponds to TRBD2 (6 bases). The CDR3 is made up of 13 amino acids. V gave up 4 bases and J gave up 0 bases, with 8 bases separating them. Germline V gives CDR1 SGHNT, CDR2 YYREEE (reference sequence). The CDR3 coding sequence is TGTGCCAGCAGCCAGACTAGCTCCTACGAGCAGTACTTC. It codes for CASSQTSSYEQYF.

V usage is TRBV18 and J usage is TRBJ2-7, with a possible D match to TRBD1 (5 bases). The germline V gene has CDR1 KGHSH and CDR2 LQKENI. V was shortened by 3 bases and J by 2 bases, with 14 bases between the two germline ends. The CDR3 is 15 residues long. The CDR3 region is CASSPRVGRAYEQYF. CDR3 DNA: TGTGCCAGCTCACCTAGGGTGGGCAGGGCCTACGAGCAGTACTTC.

Remarks on this clone: The same CDR3 can be traced to other DNA sequences in this sample. This chain connects TRBV20-1 to TRBJ2-7, with unresolved D. The germline V and J ends were trimmed by 3 bases and 2 bases, with 5 bases remaining between them. The CDR3 totals 11 residues. Per germline, CDR1 DFQATT and CDR2 SNEGSKA (reference sequence). The CDR3 sequence: CSARGTYEQYF. In DNA, the CDR3 is TGCAGTGCTAGGGGAACCTACGAGCAGTACTTC.

This clone has only a few counts. The chain uses TRBV4-3 and TRBJ2-1; D remains unclear. Germline lookup yields CDR1 LGHNA and CDR2 YSLEER. V lost 3 bases, J lost 5 bases, and 8 bases lay in between. The CDR3 has 13 residues. The CDR3 DNA sequence: TGCGCCAGCAGCCACGACCCCAACAATGAGCAGTTCTTC. Protein product: CASSHDPNNEQFF.

This clone showed up just a few times. The gene calls are TRBV29-1 and TRBJ2-2; 7 bases agree with TRBD2. V dropped 6 bases and J dropped 4; count of bases not matched to a gene: 5. CDR1 and CDR2 (germline): SQVTM, ANQGSEA. The CDR3 loop spans 13 amino acids. CDR3 amino acids: CSVGGSGTGELFF. DNA of the CDR3: TGCAGCGTAGGCGGGAGTGGCACCGGGGAGCTGTTTTTT.

This clone was observed a few times. The J gene is TRBJ2-3, the V gene TRBV4-3; D is undetermined. Per the germline V gene, CDR1 is LGHNA and CDR2 is YSLEER. The CDR3 sequence is 14 residues long. The V and J ends lost 0 bases and 2 bases respectively, with 6 bases between them. CDR3 sequence: CASSQDGYTDTQYF. The CDR3 coding sequence is TGCGCCAGCAGCCAAGACGGATACACAGATACGCAGTATTTT.

CDR3 DNA sequence: TGTGCCAGCAGACCTGTCGCCGGGACAGGGGCTGCAGAGACCCAGTACTTC. As protein: CASRPVAGTGAAETQYF. The rearrangement links TRBV7-8 to TRBJ2-5; 10 nucleotides line up with TRBD1. The CDR3 has 17 amino acids. V shed 6 bases, J shed 4 bases, and the junction held 14 bases outside the gene matches. Germline loops: CDR1 SGHVS, CDR2 FQNEAQ.

This chain connects TRBV6-5 to TRBJ1-4, with a tentative D call TRBD1 (5 bases). Trimming shortened V by 5 bases and J by 8 bases, and 15 bases separated the two germline ends. The CDR3 length is 14 residues. The germline CDR1 and CDR2 sequences are MNHEY and SVGAGI. In DNA form, the CDR3 reads TGTGCCAGCAGTGTAGGGACTCCATACGAAAAACTGTTTTTT. Its translation is CASSVGTPYEKLFF.

V usage is TRBV15 and J usage is TRBJ2-7, with TRBD1 matching over 7 bases. Germline trimming cut 6 bases from V and 2 bases from J; bases unmatched to any gene: 7. CDR1 LNHNV and CDR2 YYDKDF come from the germline V gene (reference sequence). The CDR3 consists of 14 residues. In nucleotides, the CDR3 is TGTGCCACCAGTCGACAGGGTTTCACCTACGAGCAGTACTTC. This sequence encodes CATSRQGFTYEQYF.

This clone came up a few times. V usage is TRBV9 and J usage is TRBJ1-3; a possible D gene is TRBD1 (5 bases). The germline V gene has CDR1 SGDLS and CDR2 YYNGEE. V lost 0 bases and J lost 2, with 9 bases in between. The CDR3 runs to 15 residues. CDR3 region: CASSVGQQTGNTIYF. CDR3 DNA: TGTGCCAGCAGCGTAGGACAGCAAACTGGAAACACCATATATTTT.

The V gene is TRBV5-6, the J gene TRBJ2-3; D gene unclear. The CDR3 contains 13 residues. Trimming stripped 1 base from V and 6 bases from J, with 9 bases between. From germline, CDR1 is SGHDT and CDR2 YYEEEE. The CDR3: CASSLSTADTQYF. As DNA, the CDR3 is TGTGCCAGCAGCTTGTCGACTGCGGATACGCAGTATTTT.

This chain uses TRBV14 with TRBJ1-1; D uncertain. Germline V gives CDR1 SGHDN, CDR2 FVKESK. The CDR3 runs to 11 residues. The V and J ends lost 1 base and 7 bases respectively, with 4 bases between them. CDR3 residues: CASSQGYEAFF. CDR3 in DNA: TGTGCCAGCAGCCAAGGGTATGAAGCTTTCTTT.

The J gene is TRBJ2-6, the V gene TRBV4-2, with 9 bases identical to TRBD2. In germline, CDR1 is LGHNA, CDR2 YNFKEQ. The CDR3 contains 18 residues. J was trimmed by 4 bases and V by 5 bases; bases with no gene match: 12. The DNA for the CDR3 is TGTGCCAGCAGCGACAGACTAGCGGAAAATGTAGGGGCCAACGTCCTGACTTTC. This sequence encodes CASSDRLAENVGANVLTF.

The CDR3 region has the DNA TGTGCCAGCAGCCCTTTCACAGATACGCAGTATTTT. This gives the protein CASSPFTDTQYF. The chain is built from TRBV7-3 and TRBJ2-3; D gene unclear. V was pared by 5 bases and J by 2 bases, with 5 bases between. The CDR3 consists of 12 residues. Germline CDR1 is SGHTA and CDR2 is FQGTGA.

Only a few counts were recorded for this clone. The J gene is TRBJ2-1, the V gene TRBV5-1; D is undetermined. Germline lookup yields CDR1 SGHRS and CDR2 YFSETQ. Trimming pared 5 bases from V and 10 bases from J, leaving 10 bases between. This CDR3 comprises 11 residues. The CDR3 region has the DNA TGCGCCAGCAGGGAAGATAGGGAGCAGTTCTTC. Its translation: CASREDREQFF.

In this sample, this clone turned up a few times. This chain uses TRBV15 with TRBJ2-7; 9 bases align to TRBD2. V shed 3 bases, J shed 6 bases, and the junction held 15 bases outside the gene matches. CDR3 size: 17 residues. The germline gives CDR1 LNHNV, CDR2 YYDKDF (reference sequence). CDR3: CATSSRYGTSTRREQYF. CDR3 DNA sequence: TGTGCCACCAGCAGCCGATACGGGACTAGCACCAGACGCGAGCAGTACTTC.

V usage is TRBV14 and J usage is TRBJ2-1, with 9 bases aligning to TRBD2. The CDR3 sequence is 18 residues long. CDR1 and CDR2 from the germline V gene are SGHDN and FVKESK. Unmatched junction bases numbered 14, after V lost 4 bases and J lost 4 bases. The CDR3 DNA is TGTGCCAGCAGCCCCTGTCTCGGACTAGCGCCGTTATACAATGAGCAGTTCTTC. This sequence encodes CASSPCLGLAPLYNEQFF.

This chain links TRBV6-6 with TRBJ1-2; perhaps TRBD1 as D (5 bases). This CDR3 spans 14 amino acids. Between the trimmed V and J ends, which lost 0 bases and 7 bases, there was a span of 12 bases. Germline V gene lookup returns CDR1 MNHNY and CDR2 SVGAGI (reference sequence). DNA of the CDR3: TGTGCCAGCAGTTACTCGGGCAGGGCGGTTGGCTACACCTTC. Protein product: CASSYSGRAVGYTF.

This clone was counted a single time. This chain links TRBV5-4 with TRBJ2-7; tentatively, D is TRBD2 (6 bases). The germline V gene encodes CDR1 SGHNT and CDR2 YYREEE (reference sequence). The CDR3 is 15 residues long. V shed 4 bases and J shed 1 base, with 15 bases lying between them. In nucleotides, the CDR3 is TGTGCCAGCAGCCCGGGGCGGGAAGGATCCTACGAGCAGTACTTC. Residues: CASSPGREGSYEQYF. The complete variable domain, with remaining parts taken from reference TRBV5-4 and TRBJ2-7, reads ETGVTQSPTHLIKTRGQQVTLRCSSQSGHNTVSWYQQALGQGPQFIFQYYREEENGRGNFPPRFSGLQFPNYSSELNVNALELDDSALYLCASSPGREGSYEQYFGPGTRLTVT.

This clone was counted a few times. The rearrangement uses TRBV15 and TRBJ2-1, with 14 positions matching TRBD2. Germline V CDR1 and CDR2: LNHNV, YYDKDF (reference sequence). The CDR3 covers 17 residues. V shed 3 bases, J shed 4 bases, and the junction held 5 bases outside the gene matches. The CDR3 is CATSSRTSGRWYNEQFF. The CDR3 bases are TGTGCCACCAGCAGCCGGACTAGCGGGAGGTGGTACAATGAGCAGTTCTTC.

As concerns this clone: A junction end diverges from the germline sequence, so it may reflect a read error. This rearrangement joins TRBV2 to TRBJ2-3, with 13 nucleotides matching TRBD2. The germline V gene encodes CDR1 SNHLY and CDR2 FYNNEI. This CDR3 has 16 amino acids. The CDR3 spells CANSRPGLAGDGTQYF. The CDR3 DNA reads as TGTGCCAACAGTCGCCCCGGACTAGCGGGAGACGGTACGCAGTATTTT.

This clone was seen a handful of times. The chain joins TRBV29-1 to TRBJ2-2; TRBD1 might be the D (7 bases). The germline V gene encodes CDR1 SQVTM and CDR2 ANQGSEA. This CDR3 has 15 residues. With 5 bases removed from V and 7 bases from J, the gap between germline ends came to 20 bases. DNA for the CDR3: TGCAGCGTTCGCTCCCGATCCAGGGGGGTCGGGGAGCTGTTTTTT. This codes for CSVRSRSRGVGELFF.

This clone was counted between two and nine times. V gene TRBV27 combines with J gene TRBJ2-7; a weak D match, TRBD1 (6 bases). V dropped 2 bases and J dropped 4 bases, with 18 bases sitting between them. The CDR3 is 16 amino acids. Per germline, CDR1 MNHEY and CDR2 SMNVEV (reference sequence). The CDR3 DNA reads TGTGCCAGCAGTTTACGGGTTACAGGGTACCTTTACGAGCAGTACTTC. This codes for CASSLRVTGYLYEQYF.

V and J are TRBV28 and TRBJ2-7, with 8 bases that match TRBD2. The germline V gene has CDR1 MDHEN and CDR2 SYDVKM. There are 13 residues in the CDR3. J was trimmed by 1 base and V by 10 bases; bases with no gene match: 6. This CDR3 reads CATRASGSYEQYF. The CDR3 DNA reads TGTGCCACCCGGGCTAGCGGGTCCTACGAGCAGTACTTC.

This clone has only a few counts. The chain recombines TRBV29-1 with TRBJ2-3; the D gene is possibly TRBD2 (6 bases). CDR3 size: 13 residues. Germline V CDR1 and CDR2: SQVTM, ANQGSEA. Trimming took off 5 bases at V and 5 bases at J, with 14 bases between the two ends. The CDR3 region is CSVTRRAVDTQYF. The CDR3 bases are TGCAGCGTTACCCGGAGGGCAGTAGATACGCAGTATTTT.

A few counts support this clone. The chain links TRBV10-3 to TRBJ1-3; a weak D match, TRBD1 (6 bases). Per the germline V gene, CDR1 is ENHRY and CDR2 is SYGVKD. There are 13 residues in the CDR3. Trimming left V 11 bases short and J 0 bases short, with 11 bases between. DNA for the CDR3: TGTGCCGTCGGACAGAGCTCTGGAAACACCATATATTTT. Residues: CAVGQSSGNTIYF.

The sample holds a few counts of this clone. The V and J genes are TRBV28 and TRBJ2-7, with TRBD2 matching 11 bases. The CDR3 is made up of 15 amino acids. Germline lookup yields CDR1 MDHEN and CDR2 SYDVKM. V lost 6 bases to trimming and J lost 2 bases; unmatched junction nucleotides: 6. DNA of the CDR3: TGTGCCAGCAGGACCGGGACTAGCGGAACCTACGAGCAGTACTTC. It translates to CASRTGTSGTYEQYF.

The rearrangement links TRBV28 to TRBJ2-1; no clear D gene. The CDR3 is made up of 13 amino acids. Trimming took off 6 bases at V and 7 bases at J, with 13 bases between the two ends. Germline lookup yields CDR1 MDHEN and CDR2 SYDVKM. For the CDR3, the DNA is TGTGCCAGCAGCTCCCTTTTAGAGAATGAGCAGTTCTTC. This translates into CASSSLLENEQFF.

A note on this clone: This CDR3 is also generated by other DNA sequences in the sample. The rearrangement joins TRBV7-9 to TRBJ2-7, with D uncertain. V was cut by 1 base and J by 3 bases, with 4 bases left in between. CDR3 size: 12 residues. Germline CDR1 is SEHNR and CDR2 is FQNEAQ (reference sequence). The CDR3 region is CASSLVGYEQYF. For the CDR3, the DNA is TGTGCCAGCAGCTTAGTCGGCTACGAGCAGTACTTC.

This clone has a handful of counts. In DNA, the CDR3 is TGTGCCAGCTCGTACTCTAGCGGGAGGGCCTACGAGCAGTACTTC. Its protein is CASSYSSGRAYEQYF. The chain uses TRBV18 and TRBJ2-7; TRBD2 aligns across 12 bases. The germline gives CDR1 KGHSH, CDR2 LQKENI. The CDR3 contains 15 residues. J gave up 2 bases and V 6 bases, and 5 bases lay outside the gene matches.

The rearrangement links TRBV5-4 to TRBJ1-2; possibly TRBD1 for D (5 bases). The CDR3 spans 12 residues. The V and J ends lost 4 bases and 5 bases respectively, with 9 bases between them. Looked up from germline, CDR1 is SGHNT and CDR2 is YYREEE (reference sequence). Here the CDR3 reads CASSIDSYGYTF. The CDR3 coding sequence is TGTGCCAGCAGCATCGACAGTTATGGCTACACCTTC.